This T cell receptor beta chain emerged from a study of shared clonotypes between healthy human individuals. The CDR3 has 17 amino acids. CDR1 and CDR2 (germline): ENHRY, SYGVKD. Over several immunoSEQ plates, each subset's genomic DNA was distributed in even portions. DNA input for the unsorted PBMC replicate PCRs was about 280 ng, tens of thousands of T cell genomes. Some clones are missing from TCRdb's copy, which holds only in-frame ones; the method was immunoSEQ multiplex PCR. This table has some 500,000 clones, approximately 79% appearing once. This clone was recorded only once. The junction departs from germline at one end; a sequencing error may be responsible.

The TCR originated in a woman aged 40 to 55 in good health. Some clones in this sample may be carry-over from other donors' samples. The chain is built from TRBV10-3 and TRBJ2-7, with 14 bases identical to TRBD2. Material for sequencing was PBMCs. CDR3 DNA sequence: TGTGCCACCGGGACTAGCGGGAGCGCTCTTAGCTCCTACGAGCAGCACTTC. Residues: CATGTSGSALSSYEQHF.